These 6 T cell receptor beta chains came from one sample sequenced in a study of CD8 T cells in Susac syndrome. RNA, at about 0.5 to 1 ug, was reverse transcribed with random hexamers. TCRdb recomputed calls from the immunoSEQ multiplex PCR reads with MiXCR, one row per CDR3 protein. The table shows 150,000 to 200,000 distinct CDR3 sequences, with approximately 94% occurring only once. The material sequenced was CD4+ T cells from PBMCs. All receptors come from a human donor with Susac syndrome.

This clonotype was counted once. The V gene is TRBV9, the J gene TRBJ2-5, with D perhaps matching TRBD1 (6 bases). The CDR3 has 16 residues. The V end lost 0 bases, the J end lost 1 base, and 13 bases lay between the germline ends. Germline-derived CDR1 and CDR2 are SGDLS and YYNGEE. CDR3 loop: CASSVGTAGIQETQYF. CDR3 bases: TGTGCCAGCAGCGTAGGGACAGCCGGAATCCAAGAGACCCAGTACTTC. Together with reference TRBV9 and TRBJ2-5, the CDR3 gives the full variable domain: DSGVTQTPKHLITATGQRVTLRCSPRSGDLSVYWYQQSLDQGLQFLIQYYNGEERAKGNILERFSAQQFPDLHSELNLSSLELGDSALYFCASSVGTAGIQETQYFGPGTRLLVL.

The rearrangement uses TRBV28 and TRBJ1-2; D ambiguous. The germline V and J ends were trimmed by 5 bases and 4 bases, with 14 bases remaining between them. Germline V CDR1 and CDR2: MDHEN, SYDVKM. This CDR3 is built from 14 residues. In nucleotides, the CDR3 is TGTGCCAGCAGTGTAGCGGTCCAAGGCTATGGCTACACCTTC. It translates to CASSVAVQGYGYTF.

This clonotype appeared once. The chain joins TRBV7-2 to TRBJ2-5; TRBD2 matches at 14 bases. Germline loops: CDR1 SGHTA, CDR2 FQGNSA. V was clipped by 4 bases and J by 4 bases; unmatched bases: 11. The CDR3 contains 18 residues. CDR3 in DNA: TGTGCCAGCAGCTGGGGACTAGCGGGAGTAAGTTCGAGAGAGACCCAGTACTTC. Amino acids: CASSWGLAGVSSRETQYF. The variable domain in full, with the rest retrieved from reference TRBV7-2 and TRBJ2-5, is GAGVSQSPSNKVTEKGKDVELRCDPISGHTALYWYRQSLGQGLEFLIYFQGNSAPDKSGLPSDRFSAERTGGSVSTLTIQRTQQEDSAVYLCASSWGLAGVSSRETQYFGPGTRLLVL.

The chain is built from TRBV6-2 or TRBV6-3 and TRBJ1-2; 7 bases align to TRBD1. The trim removed 5 bases at V and 5 bases at J, leaving 8 bases unmatched. The CDR3 loop spans 14 amino acids. Per germline, CDR1 MNHEY and CDR2 SVGEGT. For the CDR3, the DNA is TGTGCCAGCAGTCGAACAGGGGATACGTATGGCTACACCTTC. It encodes CASSRTGDTYGYTF.

The rearrangement links TRBV20-1 to TRBJ2-1, with 11 positions matching TRBD1. In germline, CDR1 is DFQATT, CDR2 SNEGSKA (reference sequence). The ends lost 1 base at V and 6 bases at J; junction bases unmatched: 14. This CDR3 comprises 18 residues. The CDR3 DNA reads TGCAGTGCTAGAGCCGGGACAGGGGGTTCCTATCTTGGCAATGAGCAGTTCTTC. Its protein product is CSARAGTGGSYLGNEQFF.

This rearrangement joins TRBV7-2 to TRBJ1-2; D gene ambiguous. Per the germline V gene, CDR1 is SGHTA and CDR2 is FQGNSA. The CDR3 extends over 14 amino acids. Trimming removed 5 bases from V and 3 bases from J, with 13 bases in between. CDR3: CASSPHDGYYGYTF. DNA of the CDR3: TGTGCCAGCAGCCCTCATGACGGATACTATGGCTACACCTTC.